This TCR beta chain was profiled in a study of shared clonotypes between healthy human individuals. Once extracted for a subset, genomic DNA was divided evenly among several immunoSEQ plates. TCRdb keeps only in-frame clones here, not all; method: immunoSEQ multiplex PCR. Of 2,500,000 or so clones in the sample, 80% to 95% were seen once. Trimming stripped 2 bases from V and 1 base from J, with 14 bases between. CDR3 length: 16 amino acids. Germline V gene data show CDR1 as SGHTA and CDR2 as FQGTGA. The sequence came from a man younger than 35 in good health. Some clones in this sample may be carry-over from other donors' samples. The specimen was naive CD4+ T cells from PBMCs. Specified subset: CD45RA+ positively selected. V and J are TRBV7-3 and TRBJ1-1; D gene ambiguous. The DNA of the CDR3 is TGTGCCAGCAGCTTACTGCGGGGAATGGGGAACACTGAAGCTTTCTTT. Protein product: CASSLLRGMGNTEAFF.